This TCR beta chain emerged from a study of beta chain features in type 1 diabetes. Across the whole study: Sorted cells numbering some 110 million were examined across all samples. Study conclusions and caveats: Patients with Type 1 diabetes showed moderately but significantly shorter TCRB CDR3s in all four CD4+ subsets. Naive, central memory and Treg TCRB repertoires appeared more alike in patients than in healthy donors. PCR might favor shorter templates, equally in patients and controls.

Reverse transcription of all isolated RNA meant that expressed TCRB transcripts were sequenced. TCRdb's table, derived via immunoSEQ multiplex PCR, lists solely in-frame clones and lacks some. Among more than 550,000 clones, over 12% were seen once, and the ten largest hold 0.035% to 0.04%. Unmatched junction bases numbered 6, after V lost 1 base and J lost 4 bases. Germline-derived CDR1 and CDR2 are SGHRS and YFSETQ. This CDR3 has 15 residues. For this clone: The target antigen is unknown.

This receptor was taken from a man aged 18 to 30 with type 1 diabetes. V gene TRBV5-1 combines with J gene TRBJ2-5, with 8 bases aligning to TRBD1. Material: naive CD4+ T cells from blood. The CDR3 DNA reads as TGCGCCAGCAGCTTGTCCGGACAGGGTCGAGAGACCCAGTACTTC. It specifies CASSLSGQGRETQYF.